What follows are 13 T cell receptor beta chains derived from one specimen sequenced in a study of cytomegalovirus exposure and HLA in healthy donors. PCR was performed using 60 Vbeta and 13 Jbeta primers. Here immunoSEQ multiplex PCR was the method, and the copy in TCRdb shows in-frame clones only, minus some. The sample lists about 150,000 clones; 81% were seen once. Specimen: PBMCs. The receptors originated from a man aged 45-65 years in good health and CMV-seropositive.

This clone was recorded a few times. V usage is TRBV5-1 and J usage is TRBJ1-2; 9 nucleotides line up with TRBD1. V was pared by 4 bases and J by 0 bases, with 7 bases of the junction left unmatched. Germline V CDR1 and CDR2: SGHRS, YFSETQ. This CDR3 spans 16 amino acids. The CDR3 spells CASSPGTGSANYGYTF. CDR3 sequence (DNA): TGCGCCAGCAGCCCCGGGACAGGGTCTGCTAACTATGGCTACACCTTC. The entire variable domain, with the rest obtained from reference TRBV5-1 and TRBJ1-2, is as follows: KAGVTQTPRYLIKTRGQQVTLSCSPISGHRSVSWYQQTPGQGLQFLFEYFSETQRNKGNFPGRFSGRQFSNSRSEMNVSTLELGDSALYLCASSPGTGSANYGYTFGSGTRLTVV.

The chain combines TRBV14 with TRBJ2-3, with TRBD2 matching over 8 bases. V shed 4 bases and J 3 bases; nucleotides not matched to a gene: 6. Germline V lookup: CDR1 SGHDN, CDR2 FVKESK. The CDR3 totals 15 residues. CDR3 DNA sequence: TGTGCCAGCAGCCGAGCGGGAGCTAGGACAGATACGCAGTATTTT. It yields the protein CASSRAGARTDTQYF.

The chain carries TRBV29-1 and TRBJ2-3; 11 bases line up with TRBD2. Germline loops: CDR1 SQVTM, CDR2 ANQGSEA. The CDR3 contains 14 residues. With 8 bases clipped from V and 2 bases from J, the junction kept 6 bases outside the gene matches. The CDR3 DNA reads TGCAGCTTTCGACTAGCGGGAACCACAGATACGCAGTATTTT. Protein product: CSFRLAGTTDTQYF.

The V gene is TRBV20-1, the J gene TRBJ1-2; the D is unclear. Trimming took off 3 bases at V and 8 bases at J, with 10 bases between the two ends. The CDR3 sequence is 11 residues long. Germline loops: CDR1 DFQATT, CDR2 SNEGSKA (reference sequence). CDR3 residues: CSASRRGGYTF. The CDR3 bases are TGCAGTGCTAGCCGGAGAGGAGGCTACACCTTC.

The V gene is TRBV6-5, the J gene TRBJ2-5; 12 positions match TRBD2. The CDR3 runs 16 residues. Trimming cost V 0 bases and J 5 bases; bases outside gene matches: 4. Germline V gene lookup returns CDR1 MNHEY and CDR2 SVGAGI. The CDR3 region has the DNA TGTGCCAGCAGTTACTCGACTAGCGGGGGTTTGGAGACCCAGTACTTC. Translation gives CASSYSTSGGLETQYF.

The V and J genes are TRBV4-1 and TRBJ1-5, with D perhaps matching TRBD1 (5 bases). Germline-derived CDR1 and CDR2 are MGHRA and YSYEKL. The V end was cut by 5 bases, the J end by 0 bases, with 11 bases between. The CDR3 consists of 15 residues. The CDR3 region is CASSLRQISNQPQHF. In nucleotides, the CDR3 is TGCGCCAGCAGCTTAAGACAGATTAGCAATCAGCCCCAGCATTTT.

The V and J genes are TRBV5-1 and TRBJ2-6; unclear D gene. The ends were cut back, 4 bases at V and 3 bases at J, with 8 bases in the middle. CDR1 is SGHRS, CDR2 YFSETQ, per germline. This CDR3 has 14 amino acids. The CDR3 spells CASSLELGANVLTF. The CDR3 bases are TGCGCCAGCAGCCTAGAGCTTGGGGCCAACGTCCTGACTTTC.

The table lists this clone with a count of one. The rearrangement links TRBV2 to TRBJ2-5; TRBD2 is a possible D gene (5 bases). The CDR3 totals 12 residues. Germline lookup yields CDR1 SNHLY and CDR2 FYNNEI. The V end was cut by 6 bases, the J end by 1 base, with 6 bases between. The CDR3 DNA reads TGTGCCAGCAGGCGGGCCCAAGAGACCCAGTACTTC. Translation gives CASRRAQETQYF.

This rearrangement joins TRBV6-4 to TRBJ1-6; D possibly corresponds to TRBD1 (6 bases). The CDR3 has 13 amino acids. The V end lost 8 bases, the J end lost 2 bases, and 7 bases lay between the germline ends. CDR1 MRHNA and CDR2 SNTAGT come from the germline V gene. The CDR3 is CASRDTYNSPLHF. The CDR3 DNA follows: TGTGCCAGCCGGGACACCTATAATTCACCCCTCCACTTT.

The chain has TRBV4-1 and TRBJ1-4; D unclear. Deletions cut 1 base from V and 8 bases from J, with 14 bases between. Germline loops: CDR1 MGHRA, CDR2 YSYEKL. The CDR3 runs 15 residues. The CDR3 DNA sequence: TGCGCCAGCAGCCAAGCTGCGGGAGGGTGGGAAAAACTGTTTTTT. This translates into CASSQAAGGWEKLFF.

The J gene is TRBJ1-5, the V gene TRBV7-2; a possible D gene is TRBD1 (6 bases). The CDR3 is 15 amino acids. Trimming pared 3 bases from V and 4 bases from J, leaving 13 bases between. Germline lookup yields CDR1 SGHTA and CDR2 FQGNSA. The CDR3 spells CASSLGTLLNQPQHF. The DNA of the CDR3 is TGTGCCAGCAGCTTGGGGACACTGCTTAATCAGCCCCAGCATTTT.

The chain has TRBV4-1 and TRBJ1-4, with D unclear. The CDR3 covers 14 residues. CDR1 and CDR2 (germline): MGHRA, YSYEKL. Trimming took 4 bases from V and 0 from J, leaving 6 bases between them. Here the CDR3 DNA reads TGCGCCAGCAGCCTAGTTACAACTAATGAAAAACTGTTTTTT. It codes for CASSLVTTNEKLFF.

The rearrangement links TRBV29-1 to TRBJ2-2; 10 nucleotides match TRBD1. The junction had 5 bases not matched to a gene; V was cut back by 5 bases and J by 5 bases. Germline V gives CDR1 SQVTM, CDR2 ANQGSEA. CDR3 length: 14 residues. The CDR3 reads CSVIRTGGTGELFF. For the CDR3, the DNA is TGCAGCGTTATACGGACAGGGGGGACCGGGGAGCTGTTTTTT.